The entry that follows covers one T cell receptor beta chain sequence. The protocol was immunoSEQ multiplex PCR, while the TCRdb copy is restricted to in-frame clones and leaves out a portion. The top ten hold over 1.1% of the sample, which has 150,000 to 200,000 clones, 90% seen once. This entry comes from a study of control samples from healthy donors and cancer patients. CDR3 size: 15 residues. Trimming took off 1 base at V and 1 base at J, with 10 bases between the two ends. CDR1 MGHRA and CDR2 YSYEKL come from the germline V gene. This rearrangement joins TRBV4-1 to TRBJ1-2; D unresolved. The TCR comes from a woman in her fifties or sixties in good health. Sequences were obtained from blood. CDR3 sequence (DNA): TGCGCCAGCAGCCAAGGCAACAGAGGTAACTATGGCTACACCTTC. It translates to CASSQGNRGNYGYTF.